These T cell receptor beta chains were read from a single sample in a study of T cells in Graves' hyperthyroidism and ophthalmopathy. TCRdb fed the multiplex PCR reads into MiXCR, producing one record per CDR3 protein. The data hold about 49,000 distinct CDR3 sequences, with roughly 51% observed a single time. The specimen was peripheral blood or thyroid tissue (not recorded which). Source of these receptors: a man aged 18 to 30 with Graves' hyperthyroidism. CDR3s include the opening cysteine and the closing phenylalanine or tryptophan. The D gene is left open where the match is weak. Size tells how often a clone was seen (once, few, many) or the class of an expanded clone, and some rows leave it out.

d_call | j_call | clone_size | v_call | cdr3_aa | cdr3_nt
. | TRBJ2-7 | many | TRBV28 | CASSYPWGPRAYEQYF | TGTGCCAGCAGCTATCCTTGGGGACCCCGGGCCTACGAGCAGTACTTC
. | TRBJ1-2 | . | TRBV5-4 | CASSLLRTDYTF | TGTGCCAGCAGCTTGTTGAGGACAGACTACACCTTC
. | TRBJ1-1 | many | TRBV6-2/TRBV6-3 | CASSPYLGNTEAFF | TGTGCCAGCAGTCCCTACCTTGGGAACACTGAAGCTTTCTTT
. | TRBJ2-5 | many | TRBV6-2/TRBV6-3 | CASSLQSHLYEETQYF | TGTGCCAGCAGTTTACAGTCCCACCTATACGAAGAGACCCAGTACTTC
TRBD1 | TRBJ1-4 | . | TRBV10-1 | CASRGQAAF | TGCGCCAGCAGGGGACAGGCAGCTTTT
TRBD1 | TRBJ1-1 | . | TRBV7-9 | CASSPRGRPEAFF | TGTGCCAGCAGTCCCAGGGGGCGGCCTGAAGCTTTCTTT
. | TRBJ1-2 | . | TRBV20-1 | CSVATQNRDGGYGYTF | TGCAGTGTTGCGACCCAAAACCGGGACGGGGGTTATGGCTACACCTTC
. | TRBJ2-7 | many | TRBV28 | CASVNSLTYEQYF | TGTGCCAGCGTAAACAGCCTAACCTACGAGCAGTACTTC
TRBD1 | TRBJ2-5 | . | TRBV7-8 | CASSPWTGGRHQETQYF | TGTGCCAGCAGCCCCTGGACAGGGGGACGACACCAAGAGACCCAGTACTTC
. | TRBJ1-6 | . | TRBV15 | CATSRNRDSPLHF | TGTGCCACCAGCAGAAACAGGGATTCACCCCTCCACTTT
. | TRBJ1-1 | . | TRBV10-3 | CAINPDRGGAEAFF | TGTGCCATCAATCCTGACAGAGGAGGGGCTGAAGCTTTCTTT
. | TRBJ1-2 | many | TRBV5-5 | CASSFWGTFDYTF | TGTGCCAGCAGCTTTTGGGGGACATTCGACTACACCTTC
. | TRBJ2-5 | once | TRBV5-1 | CASSLRVSETQYF | TGCGCCAGCAGCTTGAGGGTATCAGAGACCCAGTACTTC
TRBD1 | TRBJ2-5 | many | TRBV19 | CASSSTGTGTQETQYF | TGTGCCAGTAGTTCAACCGGGACAGGGACGCAAGAGACCCAGTACTTC
. | TRBJ1-2 | . | TRBV29-1 | CSVDLGFYGYTF | TGCAGCGTTGATCTGGGGTTTTATGGCTACACCTTC
. | TRBJ2-3 | once | TRBV5-4 | CASSSRDRVSTDTQYF | TGTGCCAGCAGCTCACGAGATCGGGTCAGCACAGATACGCAGTATTTT
. | TRBJ2-2 | . | TRBV18 | CASSPATGELFF | TGTGCCAGCTCACCAGCCACCGGGGAGCTGTTTTTT
TRBD2 | TRBJ2-7 | . | TRBV7-2 | CASSYGLAGAYEQYF | TGTGCCAGCAGCTACGGACTAGCGGGGGCCTACGAGCAGTACTTC
TRBD2 | TRBJ2-7 | many | TRBV6-5 | CASRGGLSSREQYF | TGTGCCAGCCGGGGGGGACTCTCCAGTCGGGAGCAGTACTTC
. | TRBJ2-3 | many | TRBV9 | CASSPRDPGDTQYF | TGTGCCAGCAGCCCCCGGGACCCGGGGGATACGCAGTATTTT
. | TRBJ2-2 | many | TRBV5-1 | CASSLAGNGYTGELFF | TGCGCCAGCAGCTTGGCAGGCAATGGGTACACCGGGGAGCTGTTTTTT
. | TRBJ2-7 | many | TRBV2 | CASSERFAGVGKEQYF | TGTGCCAGCAGTGAAAGGTTCGCAGGAGTCGGGAAGGAGCAGTACTTC
. | TRBJ1-3 | many | TRBV25-1 | CASSEYTQASGNTIYF | TGTGCCAGCAGTGAATATACCCAAGCCTCTGGAAACACCATATATTTT
TRBD1 | TRBJ2-7 | many | TRBV19 | CASSRTGNTYEQYF | TGTGCCAGTAGTAGGACAGGTAACACCTACGAGCAGTACTTC
TRBD1 | TRBJ2-7 | few | TRBV10-3 | CATSPGQGYEQYF | TGTGCCACCAGCCCGGGACAGGGTTACGAGCAGTACTTC
TRBD1 | TRBJ1-2 | few | TRBV20-1 | CSASPQGDYGYTF | TGCAGTGCTAGTCCCCAGGGGGACTATGGCTACACCTTC
. | TRBJ1-2 | . | TRBV15 | CATSTQGGYTF | TGTGCCACCAGCACCCAGGGTGGCTACACCTTC
TRBD2 | TRBJ2-7 | many | TRBV29-1 | CSVRPGTSGGYEQYF | TGCAGCGTGAGGCCCGGGACTAGCGGGGGCTACGAGCAGTACTTC
TRBD1 | TRBJ1-1 | . | TRBV7-9 | CASSSGQGTEAFF | TGTGCCAGCAGCTCCGGACAGGGCACTGAAGCTTTCTTT
. | TRBJ1-5 | . | TRBV7-2 | CASSRFGGEGNQPQHF | TGTGCCAGCAGCCGTTTTGGGGGGGAAGGCAATCAGCCCCAGCATTTT
. | TRBJ1-5 | . | TRBV9 | CASSVAGAGNEKLFFGSGTQHF | .
. | TRBJ1-2 | . | TRBV12-3/TRBV12-4 | CASALGGQGYGYTF | TGTGCTAGTGCCTTGGGGGGGCAGGGCTATGGCTACACCTTC